This T cell receptor (beta chain) came from a study of blood T cells in healthy people across ages. Study-wide context: Roughly one uniquely barcoded beta molecule per two T cells was captured. General observations from the study: Per million T cells, the diversity of TCR beta decreased roughly linearly as age advanced. Correlation between TCR beta diversity and naive T cell percentage was strong.

The germline V gene encodes CDR1 MNHNS and CDR2 SASEGT. The CDR3 consists of 16 residues. A word on this clonotype: Its antigen remains unknown.

Investigators took approximately 9.4 milliliters of peripheral blood from every donor. Primed by a sample-barcoded 5' primer and a J-beta primer mix, a second PCR proceeded for 7 to 11 cycles. One entry per CDR3 protein results from TCRdb running MiXCR on the 5' RACE reads. Of about 2 million distinct CDR3 sequences in the sample, around half were seen once. The chain is built from TRBV6-1 and TRBJ2-4; maybe TRBD2 (6 bases). The J call is in doubt because the DNA end fits TRBJ2-7 better. This TCR was sampled from a woman between 35 and 50 years old in good health. Sequencing was performed on blood. DNA of the CDR3: TGTGCCAGCAGTGAAGCATACGGGAGTCTCCTCTACGAGCAGTACTTC. Amino acids: CASSEAYGSLLYEQYF.